A selection of T cell receptor beta chains follows, all from one sample in a study of blood T cells in healthy people across ages. Each CDR3 protein is one row after TCRdb ran MiXCR on the 5' RACE reads. The sample contains 1.4 million or so distinct CDR3 sequences, 35% to 45% of which appear only once. The sequencing input was blood. These receptors all stem from a woman aged 18-29 years in good health. Both conserved end residues are part of each CDR3. The D gene is left open where the match is weak. Size tells how often a clone was seen (once, few, many) or the class of an expanded clone, and some rows leave it out.

J gene	V gene	clone size	D gene	CDR3 DNA	CDR3 protein
TRBJ2-6	TRBV20-1	.	.	TGCAGTGCTAGCTTCTCTGGGGCCAACGTCCTGACTTTC	CSASFSGANVLTF
TRBJ2-5	TRBV29-1	.	.	TGCAGCGTTACAGGGTCCCAAGAGACCCAGTACTTC	CSVTGSQETQYF
TRBJ2-1	TRBV12-3/TRBV12-4	few	TRBD2	TGTGCCAGCACTCTGACTAGCGGGGTCTACAATGAGCAGTTCTTC	CASTLTSGVYNEQFF
TRBJ2-1	TRBV29-1	many	TRBD2	TGCAGCGTTGTACTAGCGGGAGGGCCTACTGGGCAGTTCTTC	CSVVLAGGPTGQFF
TRBJ2-1	TRBV4-3	few	.	TGCGCCAGCAGCCAAGAGTTCTCGGACGGTTTGACCTACAATGAGCAGTTCTTC	CASSQEFSDGLTYNEQFF
TRBJ2-1	TRBV12-3/TRBV12-4	.	TRBD2	TGTGCCAGCAGCCTACTCGGACTAGCGGGTCCGCTTTTGATCGGTGAGCAGTTCTTC	CASSLLGLAGPLLIGEQFF
TRBJ2-4	TRBV20-1	.	.	TGCAGTGCTCCCACCCAATCCATTCAGTACTTC	CSAPTQSIQYF
TRBJ2-7	TRBV20-1	.	.	TGCAGTGCTAGAGATCTCCAGGCCCTTGAGTACTTC	CSARDLQALEYF
TRBJ1-2	TRBV5-1	.	.	TGCGCCAGCAGCGTGGGACCGATCCTAGCTAACTATGGCTACACCTTC	CASSVGPILANYGYTF
TRBJ2-3	TRBV11-2	few	.	TGTGCCAGCAGCTTAGGGTCATCGCACAGAACAGATACGCAGTATTTT	CASSLGSSHRTDTQYF
TRBJ2-3	TRBV4-1	few	.	TGCGCCAGCAGCCAAGATCCAGGGTTCAATACGCAGTATTTT	CASSQDPGFNTQYF
TRBJ1-5	TRBV4-1	few	TRBD1	TGCGCCAGCAGCCGAGAAACAGGGGGCGGCAGCAATCAGCCCCAGCATTTT	CASSRETGGGSNQPQHF
TRBJ2-6	TRBV6-2/TRBV6-3	.	.	TGTGCCAGCAGTTGGGACGGAGCTGGGGCCAACGTCCTGACTTTC	CASSWDGAGANVLTF
TRBJ1-1	TRBV5-1	few	TRBD1	TGCGCCAGCAGCTTGGGGGGACAGTGGAACACTGAAGCTTTCTTT	CASSLGGQWNTEAFF
TRBJ1-1	TRBV6-5	.	.	TGTGCCAGCAGTCACGAGGATGAAGCTTTCTTT	CASSHEDEAFF
TRBJ2-7	TRBV7-9	few	TRBD1	TGTGCCAGCAGCGCTTCCATACAGGGGTGGTACGAGCAGTACTTC	CASSASIQGWYEQYF
TRBJ2-1	TRBV4-3	few	TRBD1	TGCGCCAGCAGCCAAGACGCGACAGGGGCGGAGTACATCAATGAGCAGTTCTTC	CASSQDATGAEYINEQFF
TRBJ2-4	TRBV6-5	.	.	TGTGCCAGCAGTACGGACACCTGGCAGGCCAAAAACATTCAGTACTTC	CASSTDTWQAKNIQYF
TRBJ1-6	TRBV20-1	.	.	TGCAGTGCTAGAGATTTCTTTGGTTCACCCCTCCACTTT	CSARDFFGSPLHF